This TCR beta chain derives from a study of cytomegalovirus exposure and HLA in healthy donors. About the research overall: In an early release, HLA-typed donors contributed 80 million to 95 million unique TCR sequences. The study's findings and limits: The study labeled 150 to 200 TCR beta chains cytomegalovirus-associated. An ancestry cluster, one associated with Asian ancestry, reportedly showed fewer N-insertions than the 666-donor mean in a later analysis. Further analysis, carried out later, found HLA-associated TCR beta chains more clonally expanded than equally common other chains.

The CDR3 length is 16 residues. V lost 4 bases, J lost 7 bases, and 21 bases lay in between. Per the germline V gene, CDR1 is SGHRS and CDR2 is YFSETQ. Primers included in the PCR were 60 Vbeta and 13 Jbeta primers. Libraries were prepared by immunoSEQ multiplex PCR; TCRdb keeps only in-frame clonotypes and omits some of them. The table includes some 140,000 clones, 85% detected once. Regarding this clone: As yet, its antigen is unknown.

The rearrangement uses TRBV5-1 and TRBJ2-1; D might be TRBD2 (5 bases). Sample: PBMCs. This receptor was identified in a woman aged 25-40 years in good health and CMV-seropositive. This CDR3 is CASSNSGNPPRNEQFF. CDR3 in DNA: TGCGCCAGCAGCAACTCCGGGAACCCCCCACGGAATGAGCAGTTCTTC.